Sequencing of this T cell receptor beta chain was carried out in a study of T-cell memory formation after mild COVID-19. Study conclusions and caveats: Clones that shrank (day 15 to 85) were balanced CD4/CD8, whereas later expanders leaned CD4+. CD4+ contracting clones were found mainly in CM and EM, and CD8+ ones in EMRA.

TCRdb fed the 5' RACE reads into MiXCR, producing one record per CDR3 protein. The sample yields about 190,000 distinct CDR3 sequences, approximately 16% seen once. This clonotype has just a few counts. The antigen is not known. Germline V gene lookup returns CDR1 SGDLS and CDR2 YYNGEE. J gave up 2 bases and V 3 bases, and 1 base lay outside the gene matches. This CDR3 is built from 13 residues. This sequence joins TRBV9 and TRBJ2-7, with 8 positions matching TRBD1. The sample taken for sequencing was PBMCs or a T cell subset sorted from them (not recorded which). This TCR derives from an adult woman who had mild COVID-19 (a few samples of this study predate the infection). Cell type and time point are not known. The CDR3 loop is CASSAQGAYEQYF. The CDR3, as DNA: TGTGCCAGCAGCGCACAGGGGGCCTACGAGCAGTACTTC.